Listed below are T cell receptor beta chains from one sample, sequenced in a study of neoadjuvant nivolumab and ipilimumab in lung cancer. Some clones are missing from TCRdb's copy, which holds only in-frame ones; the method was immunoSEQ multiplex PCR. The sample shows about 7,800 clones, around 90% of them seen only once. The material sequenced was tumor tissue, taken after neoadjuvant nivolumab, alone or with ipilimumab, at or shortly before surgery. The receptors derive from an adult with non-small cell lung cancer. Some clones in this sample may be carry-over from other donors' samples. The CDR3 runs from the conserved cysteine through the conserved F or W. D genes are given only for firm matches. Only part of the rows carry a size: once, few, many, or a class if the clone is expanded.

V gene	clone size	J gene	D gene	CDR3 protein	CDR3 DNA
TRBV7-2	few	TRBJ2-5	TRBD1	CASSLGTGGTQYF	TGTGCCAGCAGCTTAGGGACAGGGGGAACCCAGTACTTC
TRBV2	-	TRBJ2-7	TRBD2	CASRGTSGSHEQYF	TGTGCCAGCAGAGGGACTAGCGGGAGTCACGAGCAGTACTTC
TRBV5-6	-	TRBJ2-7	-	CASSLHPPYEQYF	TGTGCCAGCAGCTTGCACCCACCCTACGAGCAGTACTTC
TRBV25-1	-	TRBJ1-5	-	CASSEGGGQPQHF	TGTGCCAGCAGTGAAGGAGGAGGTCAGCCCCAGCATTTT
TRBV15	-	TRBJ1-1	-	CATSRGGGAGDTEAFF	TGTGCCACCAGCAGAGGAGGTGGTGCCGGGGACACTGAAGCTTTCTTT
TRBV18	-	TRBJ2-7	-	CASSPGGEDEQYF	TGTGCCAGCTCGCCCGGAGGGGAGGACGAGCAGTACTTC
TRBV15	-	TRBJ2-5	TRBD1	CATSVGQAGPETQYF	TGTGCCACCAGCGTCGGACAGGCCGGCCCAGAGACCCAGTACTTC
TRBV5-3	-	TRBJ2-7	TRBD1	CARSCRTGHLYEQYF	TGTGCCAGAAGCTGCAGGACAGGCCATCTCTACGAGCAGTACTTC
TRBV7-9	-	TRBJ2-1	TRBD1	CASSSGQVDEQFF	TGTGCCAGCAGCTCGGGACAGGTGGATGAGCAGTTCTTC
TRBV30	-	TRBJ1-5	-	CAWSVQANQPQHF	TGTGCCTGGAGTGTACAAGCTAATCAGCCCCAGCATTTT
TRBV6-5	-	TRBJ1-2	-	CASSYTGRGGYTF	TGTGCCAGCAGTTACACAGGGAGAGGTGGCTACACCTTC
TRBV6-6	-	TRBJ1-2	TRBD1	CASSWTGDGYTF	TGTGCCAGCAGTTGGACAGGGGATGGCTACACCTTC
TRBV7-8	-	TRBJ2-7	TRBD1	CASSLEQGVDYEQYF	TGTGCCAGCAGCTTAGAACAGGGGGTAGACTACGAGCAGTACTTC
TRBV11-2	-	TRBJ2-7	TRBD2	CASSLAQREGYEQYF	TGTGCCAGCAGCTTAGCCCAGCGGGAGGGCTACGAGCAGTACTTC
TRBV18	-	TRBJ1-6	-	CASSPGGNNSPLHF	TGTGCCAGCTCACCAGGGGGGAATAATTCACCCCTCCACTTT
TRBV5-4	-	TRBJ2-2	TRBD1	CASSRQGAGTGELFF	TGTGCCAGCAGCCGACAGGGGGCAGGGACCGGGGAGCTGTTTTTT
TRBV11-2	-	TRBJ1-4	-	CASSPGGELFF	TGTGCCAGCAGCCCCGGGGGGGAACTGTTTTTT
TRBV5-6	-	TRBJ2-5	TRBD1	CASSLRRTGGETQYF	TGTGCCAGCAGCTTGCGCCGGACAGGGGGAGAGACCCAGTACTTC
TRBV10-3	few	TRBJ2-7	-	CAISADYLSYEQYF	TGTGCCATCAGTGCGGACTACCTCAGTTACGAGCAGTACTTC
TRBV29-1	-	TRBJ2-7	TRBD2	CSIDRGGGTDEQYF	TGCAGCATCGATCGCGGGGGGGGAACGGACGAGCAGTACTTC
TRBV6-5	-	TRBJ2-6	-	CASSYSRDSGANVLTF	TGTGCCAGCAGTTACTCGCGGGACTCTGGGGCCAACGTCCTGACTTTC
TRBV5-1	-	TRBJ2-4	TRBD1	CASSLGGQKLAKNIQYF	TGCGCCAGCAGCTTGGGGGGACAGAAGCTAGCCAAAAACATTCAGTACTTC
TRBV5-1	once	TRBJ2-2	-	CASSPTGAGTGELFF	TGCGCCAGCAGCCCTACCGGCGCGGGCACCGGGGAGCTGTTTTTT
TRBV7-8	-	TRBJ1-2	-	CASTPISPDYGYTF	TGTGCCAGCACCCCAATAAGTCCCGACTATGGCTACACCTTC
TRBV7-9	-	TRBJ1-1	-	CASTSGRGLTEAFF	TGTGCCAGCACCTCCGGAAGGGGGTTGACTGAAGCTTTCTTT
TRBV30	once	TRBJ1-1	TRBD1	CAYQGQAVNTEAFF	TGTGCCTATCAGGGACAGGCGGTTAACACTGAAGCTTTCTTT
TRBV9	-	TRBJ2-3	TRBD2	CASSLGTTTDTQYF	TGTGCCAGCAGCCTTGGGACTACCACAGATACGCAGTATTTT
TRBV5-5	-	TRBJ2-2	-	CASSMTPTGELFF	TGTGCCAGCAGCATGACGCCCACCGGGGAGCTGTTTTTT
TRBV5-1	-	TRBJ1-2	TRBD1	CASSRDRGGGYGYTF	TGCGCCAGCAGCCGAGACAGGGGCGGTGGCTATGGCTACACCTTC
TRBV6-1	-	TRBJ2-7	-	CASSRIWTYEQYF	TGTGCCAGCAGCAGAATTTGGACCTACGAGCAGTACTTC
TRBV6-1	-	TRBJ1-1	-	CASSLRTAAAFF	TGTGCCAGCAGTCTCCGGACAGCAGCAGCTTTCTTT
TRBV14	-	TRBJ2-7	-	CASRGRNYEQYF	TGTGCCAGCAGGGGACGGAACTACGAGCAGTACTTC
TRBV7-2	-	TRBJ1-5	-	CASSPVAGSNQPQHF	TGTGCCAGCAGCCCCGTCGCTGGGAGCAATCAGCCCCAGCATTTT
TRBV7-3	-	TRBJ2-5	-	CASSRNTGVQETQYF	TGTGCCAGCAGCCGTAATACGGGGGTACAAGAGACCCAGTACTTC
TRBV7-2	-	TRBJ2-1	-	CASSLERDWVNEQFF	TGTGCCAGCAGCTTAGAGAGGGACTGGGTCAATGAGCAGTTCTTC